The following is a T cell receptor (beta chain) sequence with its context. The antigen is undetermined. This specimen belongs to a study of OX40 agonist ivuxolimab in advanced cancers. Study details: Patients received ivuxolimab, an agonistic anti-OX40 (CD134) antibody. Age averaged 60 years (range roughly 23 to 90), and roughly 80% were male. Study outcomes and limitations: Expanded clones were, on average, more numerous in CD8+ T cells than in CD4+.

Repertoires were generated with immunoSEQ multiplex PCR, while TCRdb's copy carries only in-frame clones and drops some. Here the sample spans fewer than 90,000 clones, roughly nine tenths being singletons. CDR1 SGHRS and CDR2 YFSETQ come from the germline V gene. The germline V and J ends were trimmed by 0 bases and 6 bases, with 15 bases remaining between them. This CDR3 has 15 amino acids. The sequencing here drew on CD4+ or CD8+ T cells sorted from blood, taken in a trial of the OX40 agonist ivuxolimab. The source is an adult with an advanced solid tumor such as melanoma, head and neck, liver or kidney cancer. V is TRBV5-1 and J is TRBJ2-5, with TRBD2 as a possible D gene (6 bases). Here the CDR3 DNA reads TGCGCCAGCAGCTTGGAGGCTAGCGTGGGCCAGACCCAGTACTTC. This sequence encodes CASSLEASVGQTQYF.